In its sample, the clone carrying this T cell receptor (beta chain) was seen a few times. The antigen is undetermined. The treatment is: oral pan-JAK inhibitor, 5-10 mg twice daily. Peripheral blood and lesional scalp punch biopsies were taken from alopecia areata patients. A FACSAria was used to sort CD4+ and CD8+ T cells. These cells came from PBMCs. This entry comes from a study of CD8+ T cells in alopecia areata. Study at large: Twice a day, 5 to 10 mg of oral tofacitinib was administered to treated patients.

TCR sequencing used cDNA made by reverse transcription of extracted RNA. Only in-frame clones appear in the TCRdb table, and some are missing; sequencing was by immunoSEQ multiplex PCR. The sample has about 300,000 clones, 58% seen once. Study-level results: Whereas mice showed it more clearly, TCR sharing across patients was murkier, possibly because of HLA.

The CDR3 runs to 13 residues. V shed 1 base and J shed 6 bases, with 13 bases lying between them. Looked up from germline, CDR1 is GTSNPN and CDR2 is SVGIG (reference sequence). This clonotype originated in a human donor with alopecia areata. The chain has TRBV30 and TRBJ2-7; no reliable D call. The input for sequencing was CD4+ T cells sorted from blood, taken at week 24, from a patient treated with tofacitinib. The DNA of the CDR3 is TGTGCCTGGAGTGGGCAGTCCCGTCGCGAGCAGTACTTC. It codes for CAWSGQSRREQYF.